The 24 T cell receptor beta chains given below trace back to one sample, sequenced in a study of shared T cell receptors in the human thymus. TCRdb's table, derived via immunoSEQ multiplex PCR, lists solely in-frame clones and lacks some. In the table there are under 850,000 clones, around nine tenths of which are singletons. The sample was also linked to a second study, of human thymus T cells.

The specimen was thymocytes. The receptors were gathered from a boy under two years old with a congenital heart defect.

CDR3 region: CASSRTSHGDHEQYF. CDR3 coding DNA: TGTGCCAGCAGTAGGACTAGCCATGGGGATCACGAGCAGTACTTC. The chain joins TRBV27 to TRBJ2-7; 8 bases agree with TRBD2. The germline CDR1 and CDR2 sequences are MNHEY and SMNVEV (reference sequence). The CDR3 spans 15 residues. Trimming at V came to 5 bases and at J to 5 bases, leaving 11 bases not matched to a gene.

This clone was counted a single time. The chain couples TRBV5-8 to TRBJ2-3, with 7 positions matching TRBD2. After removal of 4 bases from V and 3 bases from J, the junction contained 11 bases not matched to a gene. This CDR3 is 16 amino acids long. CDR1 is SGHTS and CDR2 is YDEGEE in the germline V gene. CDR3 in DNA: TGTGCCAGCAGCACCACGGGCTGCGGGGGAACAGATACGCAGTATTTT. This gives the protein CASSTTGCGGTDTQYF.

The chain links TRBV14 to TRBJ2-3; 10 positions match TRBD2. The CDR3 length is 14 residues. Looked up from germline, CDR1 is SGHDN and CDR2 is FVKESK. The J segment lost 4 bases and the V segment lost 4 bases, leaving 2 bases of the junction unmatched. In DNA, the CDR3 is TGTGCCAGCAGCCCCAGCGGGAGGGCAGATACGCAGTATTTT. Amino acid sequence: CASSPSGRADTQYF.

The rearrangement uses TRBV6-6 and TRBJ1-5; TRBD1 matches 7 bases. CDR1 MNHNY and CDR2 SVGAGI come from the germline V gene (reference sequence). CDR3 length: 16 amino acids. The V segment lost 6 bases and the J segment 3 bases; nucleotides outside the gene matches: 11. The CDR3 region is CASRSKDRRANQPQHF. The CDR3 DNA reads TGTGCCAGCAGGTCCAAGGACAGGCGAGCCAATCAGCCCCAGCATTTT.

The chain is built from TRBV30 and TRBJ2-5, with D maybe TRBD1 (6 bases). CDR1 is GTSNPN and CDR2 is SVGIG in the germline V gene (reference sequence). V was pared by 0 bases and J by 7 bases, with 18 bases between. This CDR3 comprises 15 residues. The CDR3: CAWSVAQGTTGTQYF. Here the CDR3 DNA reads TGTGCCTGGAGTGTCGCACAGGGTACCACGGGGACCCAGTACTTC. Filled out from reference TRBV30 and TRBJ2-5, the complete variable domain reads SQTIHQWPATLVQPVGSPLSLECTVEGTSNPNLYWYRQAAGRGLQLLFYSVGIGQISSEVPQNLSASRPQDRQFILSSKKLLLSDSGFYLCAWSVAQGTTGTQYFGPGTRLLVL.

The chain combines TRBV7-2 with TRBJ2-7; D perhaps matches TRBD2 (6 bases). This CDR3 is 15 amino acids long. With 5 bases removed from V and 5 bases from J, the gap between germline ends came to 19 bases. Per germline, CDR1 SGHTA and CDR2 FQGNSA. The CDR3 sequence is CASSPIAEPCHEQYF. DNA of the CDR3: TGTGCCAGCAGCCCCATAGCGGAACCTTGTCACGAGCAGTACTTC.

The V call is TRBV27, the J call TRBJ2-1, with 8 positions matching TRBD2. Germline loops: CDR1 MNHEY, CDR2 SMNVEV (reference sequence). The CDR3 runs to 16 residues. V lost 3 bases and J lost 6; bases outside the gene matches: 10. The CDR3 reads CASSFGAGGGVNEQFF. The CDR3 bases are TGTGCCAGCAGTTTTGGGGCGGGAGGAGGGGTCAATGAGCAGTTCTTC.

The count of this clone is one. The rearrangement joins TRBV27 to TRBJ2-7, with D perhaps matching TRBD2 (5 bases). CDR3 length: 13 amino acids. Germline CDR1 MNHEY, CDR2 SMNVEV (reference sequence). Trimming took off 5 bases at V and 5 bases at J, with 13 bases between the two ends. The CDR3: CASSPSPGDEQYF. For the CDR3, the DNA is TGTGCCAGCAGTCCCTCTCCCGGGGACGAGCAGTACTTC.

J is TRBJ2-7 and V is TRBV21-1; TRBD2 was called by the table and not checked on the DNA. TRBV21-1 is an annotated pseudogene. The CDR3 is 17 amino acids. The CDR3 is CASSKREFSGSAYEQYF. CDR3 nucleotides: TGTGCCAGCAGCAAAAGGGAATTTAGCGGGAGTGCCTACGAGCAGTACTTC.

V and J are TRBV19 and TRBJ1-6; no firm D call. This CDR3 is 13 amino acids long. CDR1 and CDR2 (germline): LNHDA, SQIVND (reference sequence). The V end was cut by 3 bases, the J end by 10 bases, with 10 bases between. The CDR3 bases are TGTGCCAGTAGTATTGCGGCATTGTCACCCCTCCACTTT. Translated, it gives CASSIAALSPLHF.

The rearrangement uses TRBV27 and TRBJ1-1; D unclear. Germline assignment: CDR1 MNHEY and CDR2 SMNVEV (reference sequence). CDR3 length equals 17 residues. The germline V and J ends were trimmed by 5 bases and 3 bases, with 22 bases remaining between them. The CDR3 DNA is TGTGCCAGCAGTCCCCACGAATACCGGGGTTTGGACACTGAAGCTTTCTTT. Its protein is CASSPHEYRGLDTEAFF.

The chain recombines TRBV6-1 with TRBJ1-5, with D unclear. The V gene lost 5 bases and the J gene lost 4 bases, with 6 bases spanning the gap. This CDR3 contains 12 residues. Germline V gives CDR1 MNHNS, CDR2 SASEGT. The CDR3 loop is CASSPQNQPQHF. CDR3 DNA sequence: TGTGCCAGCAGTCCCCAAAATCAGCCCCAGCATTTT.

J is TRBJ1-2 and V is TRBV27; 9 bases match TRBD1. Germline CDR1 is MNHEY and CDR2 is SMNVEV (reference sequence). The trim removed 8 bases at V and 0 bases at J, leaving 4 bases unmatched. CDR3 length equals 14 residues. This CDR3 is CASLGQGTNYGYTF. CDR3 bases: TGTGCCAGCCTGGGACAGGGAACTAACTATGGCTACACCTTC.

The rearrangement uses TRBV4-3 and TRBJ2-2; D is perhaps TRBD2 (6 bases). CDR3 length: 18 amino acids. Germline CDR1 and CDR2: LGHNA and YSLEER. Trimming pared 0 bases from V and 4 bases from J, leaving 18 bases between. CDR3 nucleotides: TGCGCCAGCAGCCAAGATTCCTTAGGGGTGCGGGGCACCGGGGAGCTGTTTTTT. It yields the protein CASSQDSLGVRGTGELFF.

The chain recombines TRBV29-1 with TRBJ1-1; D is possibly TRBD1 (6 bases). The CDR3 is 14 amino acids. V lost 6 bases and J lost 0, with 14 bases in between. From germline, CDR1 is SQVTM and CDR2 ANQGSEA. CDR3 nucleotide sequence: TGCAGCGTACTATGGGAGGGGGTGAACACTGAAGCTTTCTTT. This gives the protein CSVLWEGVNTEAFF.

The V call is TRBV19, the J call TRBJ1-5; D unclear. Germline CDR1 LNHDA, CDR2 SQIVND (reference sequence). Trimming left V 4 bases short and J 2 bases short, with 12 bases between. The CDR3 has 15 amino acids. The CDR3 DNA sequence: TGTGCCAGTAGTACCTCCTTGGAGGGCAATCAGCCCCAGCATTTT. It codes for CASSTSLEGNQPQHF.

This clone appeared once. This sequence joins TRBV19 and TRBJ2-1, with 10 bases aligning to TRBD2. Germline V gene sequence: CDR1 LNHDA, CDR2 SQIVND (reference sequence). The J segment lost 0 bases and the V segment lost 5 bases, leaving 7 bases of the junction unmatched. This CDR3 region has 17 residues. DNA of the CDR3: TGTGCCAGTAGTCAACGGACTAGCGGAGGCTCCTACAATGAGCAGTTCTTC. This translates into CASSQRTSGGSYNEQFF.

The gene calls are TRBV6-5 and TRBJ2-7, with D possibly matching TRBD2 (5 bases). Germline assignment: CDR1 MNHEY and CDR2 SVGAGI. The V and J ends lost 2 bases and 0 bases respectively, with 8 bases between them. This CDR3 spans 14 amino acids. The CDR3 nucleotides are TGTGCCAGCAGTTACGACTACATCTCCTACGAGCAGTACTTC. It specifies CASSYDYISYEQYF.

The gene calls are TRBV4-1 and TRBJ2-4; the match to TRBD2 covers 13 bases. The CDR3 has 18 amino acids. V shed 0 bases, J shed 8 bases, and the junction held 10 bases outside the gene matches. CDR1 and CDR2 from the germline V gene are MGHRA and YSYEKL. The CDR3 coding sequence is TGCGCCAGCAGCCAAGACCAAACTAGCGGGAGGGCCAGGGACATTCAGTACTTC. This encodes CASSQDQTSGRARDIQYF.

This chain connects TRBV30 to TRBJ1-2, with TRBD1 identical over 9 bases. The germline V gene has CDR1 GTSNPN and CDR2 SVGIG (reference sequence). This CDR3 has 14 residues. With 2 bases clipped from V and 1 base from J, the junction kept 2 bases outside the gene matches. CDR3 sequence: CAWSPTGGNYGYTF. As DNA, the CDR3 is TGTGCCTGGAGTCCGACAGGGGGTAACTATGGCTACACCTTC. Together with reference TRBV30 and TRBJ1-2, the CDR3 gives the full variable domain: SQTIHQWPATLVQPVGSPLSLECTVEGTSNPNLYWYRQAAGRGLQLLFYSVGIGQISSEVPQNLSASRPQDRQFILSSKKLLLSDSGFYLCAWSPTGGNYGYTFGSGTRLTVV.

The chain links TRBV25-1 to TRBJ1-1; a possible D gene is TRBD1 (6 bases). This CDR3 contains 15 residues. V was cut by 6 bases and J by 1 base, with 15 bases left in between. Germline V lookup: CDR1 MGHDK, CDR2 SYGVNS. The chain's CDR3 is CASSRDKVSNTEAFF. CDR3 sequence (DNA): TGTGCCAGCAGCCGGGACAAGGTTTCGAACACTGAAGCTTTCTTT.

The chain uses TRBV21-1 and TRBJ2-7; the table's TRBD1 call for D was not verified on the DNA. TRBV21-1 counts as a pseudogene. The CDR3 covers 16 residues. The DNA of the CDR3 is TGTGCCAGCAGCCCCAGGGGGCCCTTGGCCCGCTACGAGCAGTACTTC. Encoded protein: CASSPRGPLARYEQYF.

The chain recombines TRBV28 with TRBJ2-3, with D perhaps TRBD1 (5 bases). There are 17 residues in the CDR3. Germline CDR1 and CDR2: MDHEN and SYDVKM. Trimming took off 7 bases at V and 0 bases at J, with 20 bases between the two ends. The CDR3 DNA is TGTGCCAGCATCATGTCTATGGGGCCCAGTAGCACAGATACGCAGTATTTT. The encoded protein is CASIMSMGPSSTDTQYF.

The DNA for the CDR3 is TGTGCCAGCAGCGAAGGGGCTAGCGGGGCGATTGAGCAGTTCTTC. It translates to CASSEGASGAIEQFF. The V call is TRBV11-2, the J call TRBJ2-1, with 9 bases matching TRBD2. This CDR3 has 15 amino acids. V shed 5 bases, J shed 9 bases, and the junction held 11 bases outside the gene matches. The V gene's germline CDR1 is SGHAT and CDR2 FQNNGV.